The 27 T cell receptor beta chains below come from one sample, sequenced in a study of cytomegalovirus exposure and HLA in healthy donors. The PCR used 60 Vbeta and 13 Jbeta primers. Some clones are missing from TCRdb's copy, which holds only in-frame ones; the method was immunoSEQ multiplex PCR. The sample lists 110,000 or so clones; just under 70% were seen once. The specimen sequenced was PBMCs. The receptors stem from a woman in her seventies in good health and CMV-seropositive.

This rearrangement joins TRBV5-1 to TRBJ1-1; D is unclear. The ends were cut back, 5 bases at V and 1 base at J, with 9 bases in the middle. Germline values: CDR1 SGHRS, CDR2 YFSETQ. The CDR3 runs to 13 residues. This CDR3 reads CASSVQENTEAFF. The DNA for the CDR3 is TGCGCCAGCAGTGTTCAGGAGAACACTGAAGCTTTCTTT.

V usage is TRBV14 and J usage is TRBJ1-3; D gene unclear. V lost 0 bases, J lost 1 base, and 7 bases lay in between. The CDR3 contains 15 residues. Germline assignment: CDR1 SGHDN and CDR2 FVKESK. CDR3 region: CASSQDRLSGNTIYF. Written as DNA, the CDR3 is TGTGCCAGCAGCCAAGACAGGCTTTCTGGAAACACCATATATTTT.

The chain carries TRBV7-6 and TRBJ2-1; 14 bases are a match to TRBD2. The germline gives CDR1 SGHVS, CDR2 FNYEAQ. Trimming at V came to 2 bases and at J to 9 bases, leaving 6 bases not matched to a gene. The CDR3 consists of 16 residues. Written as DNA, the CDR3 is TGTGCCAGCAGCTTAACCCCCGGGACTAGCGGGGGTGAGCAGTTCTTC. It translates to CASSLTPGTSGGEQFF.

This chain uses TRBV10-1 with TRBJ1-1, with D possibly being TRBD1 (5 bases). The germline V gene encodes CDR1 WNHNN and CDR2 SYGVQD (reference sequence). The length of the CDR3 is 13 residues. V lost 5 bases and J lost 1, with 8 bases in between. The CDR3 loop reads CASSPGGNTEAFF. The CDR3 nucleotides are TGCGCCAGCAGTCCGGGGGGGAACACTGAAGCTTTCTTT.

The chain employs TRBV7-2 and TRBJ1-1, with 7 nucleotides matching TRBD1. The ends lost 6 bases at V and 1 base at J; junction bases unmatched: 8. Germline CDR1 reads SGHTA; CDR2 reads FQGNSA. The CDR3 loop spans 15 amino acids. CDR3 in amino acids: CASRPRTGQNTEAFF. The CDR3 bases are TGTGCCAGCAGACCTAGGACAGGCCAGAACACTGAAGCTTTCTTT.

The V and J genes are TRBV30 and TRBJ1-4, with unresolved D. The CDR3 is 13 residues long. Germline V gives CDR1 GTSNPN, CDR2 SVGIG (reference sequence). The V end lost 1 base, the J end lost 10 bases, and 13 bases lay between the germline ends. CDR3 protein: CAWSGVGGGKLFF. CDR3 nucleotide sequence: TGTGCCTGGAGTGGGGTCGGTGGAGGAAAACTGTTTTTT.

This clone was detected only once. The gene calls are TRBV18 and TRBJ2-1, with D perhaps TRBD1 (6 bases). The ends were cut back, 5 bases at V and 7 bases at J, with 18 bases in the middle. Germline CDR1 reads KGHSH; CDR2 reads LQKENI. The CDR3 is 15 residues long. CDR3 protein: CASSSVGGSLNEQFF. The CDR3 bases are TGTGCCAGCTCATCCGTAGGGGGTTCCTTAAATGAGCAGTTCTTC.

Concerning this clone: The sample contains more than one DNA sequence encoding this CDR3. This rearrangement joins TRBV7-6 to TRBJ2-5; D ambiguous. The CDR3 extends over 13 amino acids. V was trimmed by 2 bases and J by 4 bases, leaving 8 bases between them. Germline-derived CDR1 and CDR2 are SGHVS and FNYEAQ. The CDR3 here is CASSLILGETQYF. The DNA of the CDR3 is TGTGCCAGCAGCTTAATTCTAGGAGAGACCCAGTACTTC.

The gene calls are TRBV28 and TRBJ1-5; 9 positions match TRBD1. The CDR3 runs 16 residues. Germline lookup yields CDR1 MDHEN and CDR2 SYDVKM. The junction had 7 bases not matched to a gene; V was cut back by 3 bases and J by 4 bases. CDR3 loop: CASSFLRQGGNQPQHF. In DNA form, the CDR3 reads TGTGCCAGCAGTTTCCTCCGACAGGGGGGAAATCAGCCCCAGCATTTT. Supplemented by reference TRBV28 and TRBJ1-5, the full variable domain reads DVKVTQSSRYLVKRTGEKVFLECVQDMDHENMFWYRQDPGLGLRLIYFSYDVKMKEKGDIPEGYSVSREKKERFSLILESASTNQTSMYLCASSFLRQGGNQPQHFGDGTRLSIL.

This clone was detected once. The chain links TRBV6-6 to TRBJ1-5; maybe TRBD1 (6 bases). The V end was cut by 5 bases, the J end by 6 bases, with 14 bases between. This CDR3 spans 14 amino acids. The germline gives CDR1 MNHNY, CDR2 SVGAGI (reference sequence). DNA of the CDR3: TGTGCCAGCAGTGCAATGGCAGGGGTTCAGCCCCAGCATTTT. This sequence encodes CASSAMAGVQPQHF.

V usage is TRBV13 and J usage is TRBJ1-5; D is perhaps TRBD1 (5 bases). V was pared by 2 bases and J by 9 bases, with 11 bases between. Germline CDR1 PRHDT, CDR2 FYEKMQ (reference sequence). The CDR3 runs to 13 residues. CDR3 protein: CASSLNGRGPQHF. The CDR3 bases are TGTGCCAGCAGCTTAAACGGGAGGGGGCCCCAGCATTTT.

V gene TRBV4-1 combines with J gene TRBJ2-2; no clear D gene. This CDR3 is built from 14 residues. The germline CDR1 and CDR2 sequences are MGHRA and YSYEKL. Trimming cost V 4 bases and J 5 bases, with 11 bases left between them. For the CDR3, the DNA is TGCGCCAGCAGCCTCCCCCTCGGTACCGGGGAGCTGTTTTTT. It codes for CASSLPLGTGELFF.

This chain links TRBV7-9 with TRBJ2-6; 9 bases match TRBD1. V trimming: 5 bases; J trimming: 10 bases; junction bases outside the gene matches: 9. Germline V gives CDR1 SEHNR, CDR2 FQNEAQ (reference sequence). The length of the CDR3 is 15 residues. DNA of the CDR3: TGTGCCAGCAGCACGCGACAGGGGGAAAGTAACGTCCTGACTTTC. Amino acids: CASSTRQGESNVLTF.

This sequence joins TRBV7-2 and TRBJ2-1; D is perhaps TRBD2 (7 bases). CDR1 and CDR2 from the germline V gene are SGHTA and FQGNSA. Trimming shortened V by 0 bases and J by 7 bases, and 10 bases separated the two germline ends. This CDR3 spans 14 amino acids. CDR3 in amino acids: CASSLAGGPNEQFF. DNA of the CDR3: TGTGCCAGCAGCTTAGCGGGGGGGCCAAATGAGCAGTTCTTC.

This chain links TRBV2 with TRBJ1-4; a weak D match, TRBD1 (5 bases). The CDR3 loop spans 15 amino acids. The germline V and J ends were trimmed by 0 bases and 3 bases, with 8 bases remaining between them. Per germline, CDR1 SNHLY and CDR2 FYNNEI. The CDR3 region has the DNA TGTGCCAGCAGTGAAGCAGGGGTTTCTAATGAAAAACTGTTTTTT. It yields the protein CASSEAGVSNEKLFF.

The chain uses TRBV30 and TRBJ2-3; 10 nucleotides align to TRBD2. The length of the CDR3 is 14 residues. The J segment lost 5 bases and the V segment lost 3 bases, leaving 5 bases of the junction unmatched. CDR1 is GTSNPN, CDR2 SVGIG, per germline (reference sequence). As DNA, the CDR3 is TGTGCCTGGAGGCTCAGCGGGGGGGGAGATACGCAGTATTTT. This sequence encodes CAWRLSGGGDTQYF.

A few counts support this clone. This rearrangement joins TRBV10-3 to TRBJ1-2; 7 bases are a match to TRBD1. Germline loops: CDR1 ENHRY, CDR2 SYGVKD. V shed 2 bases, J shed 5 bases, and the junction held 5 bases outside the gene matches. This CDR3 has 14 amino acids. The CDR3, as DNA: TGTGCCATCAGTGAGCGACAGGGAGGATATGGCTACACCTTC. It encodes CAISERQGGYGYTF.

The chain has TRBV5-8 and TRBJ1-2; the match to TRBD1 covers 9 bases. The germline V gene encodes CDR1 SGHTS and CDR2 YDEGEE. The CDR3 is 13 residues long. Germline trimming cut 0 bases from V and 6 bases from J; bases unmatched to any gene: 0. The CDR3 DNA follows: TGTGCCAGCAGCTTGGGGGACAGGGATGGCTACACCTTC. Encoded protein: CASSLGDRDGYTF.

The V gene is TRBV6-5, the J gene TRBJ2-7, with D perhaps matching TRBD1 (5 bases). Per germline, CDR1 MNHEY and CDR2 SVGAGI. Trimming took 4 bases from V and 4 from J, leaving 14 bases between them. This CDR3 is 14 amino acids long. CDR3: CASSFGRASYEQYF. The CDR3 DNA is TGTGCCAGCAGTTTCGGCAGGGCCTCGTACGAGCAGTACTTC.

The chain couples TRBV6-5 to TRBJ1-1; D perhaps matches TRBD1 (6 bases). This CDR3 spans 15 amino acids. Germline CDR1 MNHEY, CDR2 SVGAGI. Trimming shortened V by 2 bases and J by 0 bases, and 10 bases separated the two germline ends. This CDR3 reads CASSYTDSMNTEAFF. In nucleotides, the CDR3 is TGTGCCAGCAGTTACACGGACAGCATGAACACTGAAGCTTTCTTT.

CDR3 protein: CAVQGPYYGYTF. DNA of the CDR3: TGTGCCGTACAGGGGCCCTACTATGGCTACACCTTC. V and J are TRBV6-1 and TRBJ1-2, with 7 bases lining up with TRBD1. The V gene's germline CDR1 is MNHNS and CDR2 SASEGT. The CDR3 covers 12 residues. The trim removed 11 bases at V and 3 bases at J, leaving 6 bases unmatched.

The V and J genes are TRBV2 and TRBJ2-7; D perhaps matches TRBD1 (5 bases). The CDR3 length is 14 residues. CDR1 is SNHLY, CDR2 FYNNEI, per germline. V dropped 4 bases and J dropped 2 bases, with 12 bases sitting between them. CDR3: CASSVGRAAYEQYF. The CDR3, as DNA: TGTGCCAGCAGTGTGGGCAGGGCGGCCTACGAGCAGTACTTC.

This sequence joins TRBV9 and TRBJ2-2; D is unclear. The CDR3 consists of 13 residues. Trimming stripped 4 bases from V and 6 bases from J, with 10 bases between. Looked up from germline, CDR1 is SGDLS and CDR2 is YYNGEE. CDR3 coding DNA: TGTGCCAGCAGCCCTGAGGCGGCCGGGGAGCTGTTTTTT. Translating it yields CASSPEAAGELFF.

The CDR3 nucleotides are TGTGCCAGCAGTTACGCGGGGGGCCGGTCCGGCGAGCAGTACTTC. Translated: CASSYAGGRSGEQYF. The V gene is TRBV6-5, the J gene TRBJ2-7; TRBD2 aligns across 8 bases. With 2 bases clipped from V and 6 bases from J, the junction kept 9 bases outside the gene matches. This CDR3 has 15 residues. Germline V gives CDR1 MNHEY, CDR2 SVGAGI.

The CDR3, as DNA: TGTGCCATCAGTGAGTCGGGCCAGGGGGGCACAGATACGCAGTATTTT. It specifies CAISESGQGGTDTQYF. The rearrangement joins TRBV10-3 to TRBJ2-3; 7 bases map to TRBD1. This CDR3 contains 16 residues. J lost 1 base, V lost 0 bases, and 4 bases had no gene match. Germline assignment: CDR1 ENHRY and CDR2 SYGVKD.

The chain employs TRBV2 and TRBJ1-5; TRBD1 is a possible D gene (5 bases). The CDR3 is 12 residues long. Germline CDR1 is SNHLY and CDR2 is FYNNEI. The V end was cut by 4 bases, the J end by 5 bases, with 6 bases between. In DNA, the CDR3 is TGTGCCAGCAGTGGGGGGGATCAGCCCCAGCATTTT. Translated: CASSGGDQPQHF.

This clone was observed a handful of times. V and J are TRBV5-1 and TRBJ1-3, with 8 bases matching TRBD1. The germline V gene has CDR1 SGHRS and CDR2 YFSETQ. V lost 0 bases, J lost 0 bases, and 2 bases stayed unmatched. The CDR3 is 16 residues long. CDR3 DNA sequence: TGCGCCAGCAGCTTGGCGGGACAGGACTCTGGAAACACCATATATTTT. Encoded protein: CASSLAGQDSGNTIYF.